These 17 T cell receptor beta chains share one sample of origin, sequenced in a study of OX40 agonist ivuxolimab in advanced cancers. Some clones are missing from TCRdb's copy, which holds only in-frame ones; the method was immunoSEQ multiplex PCR. The table shows over 85,000 clones, with around 91% occurring only once. The sample was CD4+ or CD8+ T cells sorted from blood, taken in a trial of the OX40 agonist ivuxolimab. Receptors originate from an adult with an advanced solid tumor such as melanoma, head and neck, liver or kidney cancer.

The CDR3 loop reads CASSPGVDPTYNEQFF. In DNA, the CDR3 is TGTGCCAGCAGCCCCGGGGTCGACCCGACCTACAATGAGCAGTTCTTC. This chain uses TRBV9 with TRBJ2-1; perhaps TRBD2 as D (5 bases). Trimming removed 4 bases at V and 2 bases at J, with 16 bases between. Per the germline V gene, CDR1 is SGDLS and CDR2 is YYNGEE. The CDR3 spans 16 residues.

The chain carries TRBV5-1 and TRBJ1-4; D is unresolved. The V and J ends lost 1 base and 3 bases respectively, with 7 bases between them. Per the germline V gene, CDR1 is SGHRS and CDR2 is YFSETQ. This CDR3 is 14 amino acids long. The CDR3 DNA reads as TGCGCCAGCAGCTTGCGTCAGTCTAATGAAAAACTGTTTTTT. It translates to CASSLRQSNEKLFF.

This clone was detected once. The rearrangement links TRBV7-9 to TRBJ1-4, with 7 nucleotides matching TRBD1. CDR3 size: 17 residues. Germline loops: CDR1 SEHNR, CDR2 FQNEAQ (reference sequence). The V gene end was trimmed by 5 bases and the J gene end by 10 bases; junction bases not matched to a gene: 19. This chain's CDR3 is CASSHLFLQGVYGKLFF. The DNA for the CDR3 is TGTGCCAGCAGCCACCTCTTCCTTCAGGGGGTGTATGGAAAACTGTTTTTT.

The chain uses TRBV2 and TRBJ1-6; D is undetermined. The CDR3 consists of 14 residues. Trimming stripped 1 base from V and 6 bases from J, with 7 bases between. Per the germline V gene, CDR1 is SNHLY and CDR2 is FYNNEI. The CDR3 sequence: CASSEGFVNSPLHF. As DNA, the CDR3 is TGTGCCAGCAGTGAAGGCTTCGTTAATTCACCCCTCCACTTT. The full variable domain, with the rest looked up from reference TRBV2 and TRBJ1-6, is EPEVTQTPSHQVTQMGQEVILRCVPISNHLYFYWYRQILGQKVEFLVSFYNNEISEKSEIFDDQFSVERPDGSNFTLKIRSTKLEDSAMYFCASSEGFVNSPLHFGNGTRLTVT.

The J gene is TRBJ2-7, the V gene TRBV6-1; D not certain. Trimming cost V 4 bases and J 7 bases, with 8 bases left between them. Germline CDR1 reads MNHNS; CDR2 reads SASEGT. This CDR3 is built from 11 residues. The CDR3 spells CASSGYGEQYF. CDR3 bases: TGTGCCAGCAGTGGTTACGGGGAGCAGTACTTC.

This clone came up a few times. The chain employs TRBV5-1 and TRBJ2-5, with unresolved D. This CDR3 spans 14 amino acids. The germline V gene encodes CDR1 SGHRS and CDR2 YFSETQ. The germline V and J ends were trimmed by 1 base and 2 bases, with 9 bases remaining between them. CDR3 nucleotide sequence: TGCGCCAGCAGCTTGAAGGTGCAGCAAGAGACCCAGTACTTC. Translating gives CASSLKVQQETQYF.

V gene TRBV18 combines with J gene TRBJ2-7, with 8 nucleotides matching TRBD1. The germline V gene encodes CDR1 KGHSH and CDR2 LQKENI. The CDR3 sequence is 14 residues long. After removal of 2 bases from V and 5 bases from J, the junction contained 5 bases not matched to a gene. CDR3 in amino acids: CASSPLGQANEQYF. CDR3 nucleotides: TGTGCCAGCTCACCATTGGGACAGGCCAACGAGCAGTACTTC.

About this clone itself: The final CDR3 position lacks the conserved phenylalanine or tryptophan, pointing to a likely read error. The DNA is left out, because the CDR3 cannot be placed on it with certainty; the CDR3 is given as TCRdb lists it. This chain uses TRBV5-8 with TRBJ1-1. From its first to its last residue, the CDR3 has 10 amino acids. The germline CDR1 and CDR2 sequences are SGHTS and YDEGEE. The CDR3 reads CASTRAELSG.

J is TRBJ1-3 and V is TRBV7-2; D remains unclear. Trimming took off 1 base at V and 1 base at J, with 11 bases between the two ends. Germline V gene data show CDR1 as SGHTA and CDR2 as FQGNSA. This CDR3 region has 16 residues. The DNA for the CDR3 is TGTGCCAGCAGCTTAGTGTCCACTGCTTCTGGAAACACCATATATTTT. Translation: CASSLVSTASGNTIYF.

The chain links TRBV11-1 to TRBJ2-4; 8 positions match TRBD1. The CDR3 is made up of 14 amino acids. Germline CDR1 and CDR2: SGHAT and FQDESV (reference sequence). Unmatched junction bases numbered 3, after V lost 3 bases and J lost 5 bases. This CDR3 is CASSFRTGQNIQYF. CDR3 in DNA: TGTGCCAGCAGCTTTCGGACAGGGCAAAACATTCAGTACTTC.

This chain links TRBV19 with TRBJ2-1, with 7 bases that match TRBD2. Losses at the gene ends were 3 bases for V and 12 bases for J; bases not matched to a gene: 5. Germline V lookup: CDR1 LNHDA, CDR2 SQIVND (reference sequence). CDR3 length: 12 amino acids. DNA for the CDR3: TGTGCCAGTAGTATTATCGGGACTATGCAGTTCTTC. Translated, it gives CASSIIGTMQFF. The variable domain in full, completed from reference TRBV19 and TRBJ2-1, reads DGGITQSPKYLFRKEGQNVTLSCEQNLNHDAMYWYRQDPGQGLRLIYYSQIVNDFQKGDIAEGYSVSREKKESFPLTVTSAQKNPTAFYLCASSIIGTMQFFGPGTRLTVL.

This chain links TRBV5-1 with TRBJ2-6; 12 bases match TRBD1. The CDR3 runs to 18 residues. Germline V gene lookup returns CDR1 SGHRS and CDR2 YFSETQ. With V trimmed by 0 bases and J by 1 base, 2 bases remained unmatched. The CDR3 here is CASSLEGQGASGANVLTF. As DNA, the CDR3 is TGCGCCAGCAGCTTGGAGGGACAGGGGGCTTCTGGGGCCAACGTCCTGACTTTC.

Here the CDR3 DNA reads TGTGCCAGCAGCCATTCGGTGAGGGCCTCAGACACTGAAGCTTTCTTT. It translates to CASSHSVRASDTEAFF. This chain uses TRBV7-8 with TRBJ1-1, with D unresolved. The V and J ends lost 5 bases and 3 bases respectively, with 19 bases between them. Germline lookup yields CDR1 SGHVS and CDR2 FQNEAQ. The CDR3 length is 16 residues.

This chain links TRBV7-3 with TRBJ2-3; 9 nucleotides align to TRBD2. Germline values: CDR1 SGHTA, CDR2 FQGTGA. CDR3 length equals 14 residues. J gave up 7 bases and V 5 bases, and 7 bases lay outside the gene matches. The CDR3 protein is CASSPGLARNTQYF. The CDR3 region has the DNA TGTGCCAGCAGCCCCGGACTAGCGAGAAATACGCAGTATTTT.

The V gene is TRBV19, the J gene TRBJ2-7; 10 positions match TRBD1. The V segment lost 6 bases and the J segment 3 bases; nucleotides outside the gene matches: 8. There are 15 residues in the CDR3. In germline, CDR1 is LNHDA, CDR2 SQIVND (reference sequence). The CDR3 DNA sequence: TGTGCCAGTAGCCAAAGCGGACAGGGGGACTACGAGCAGTACTTC. Amino acids: CASSQSGQGDYEQYF.

This sequence joins TRBV11-3 and TRBJ2-1; possibly TRBD2 for D (7 bases). This CDR3 has 14 residues. V lost 6 bases and J lost 8, with 17 bases in between. CDR1 and CDR2 from the germline V gene are SGHNT and YENEEA. The chain's CDR3 is CASSPRTGGHEQFF. The DNA for the CDR3 is TGTGCCAGCAGTCCTAGAACGGGGGGCCATGAGCAGTTCTTC.

CDR3: CASSGGNQPQHF. In DNA form, the CDR3 reads TGTGCCAGCAGTGGAGGCAATCAGCCCCAGCATTTT. The chain employs TRBV25-1 and TRBJ1-5; D is unresolved. The CDR3 extends over 12 amino acids. Germline-derived CDR1 and CDR2 are MGHDK and SYGVNS. With 4 bases removed from V and 2 bases from J, the gap between germline ends came to 3 bases.